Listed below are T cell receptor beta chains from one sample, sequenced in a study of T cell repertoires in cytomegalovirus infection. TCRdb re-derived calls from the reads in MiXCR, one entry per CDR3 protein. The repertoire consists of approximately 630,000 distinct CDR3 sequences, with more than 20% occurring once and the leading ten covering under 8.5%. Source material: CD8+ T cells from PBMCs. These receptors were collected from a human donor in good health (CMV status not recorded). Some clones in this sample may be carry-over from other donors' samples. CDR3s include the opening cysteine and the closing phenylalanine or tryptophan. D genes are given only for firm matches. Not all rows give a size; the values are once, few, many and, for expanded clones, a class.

TGTGCCAGCAGTTGGGGACAGGGGCTTTCCTACAATGAGCAGTTCTTC	CASSWGQGLSYNEQFF	.	TRBD1	TRBV28	TRBJ2-1
TGCGCCAGCAGCCAGAACCAAAACAATGAGCAGTTCTTC	CASSQNQNNEQFF	few	.	TRBV4-1	TRBJ2-1
TGTGCTAGTGTTAGGACAGGGGGCTTCGAGCAGTACTTC	CASVRTGGFEQYF	.	TRBD1	TRBV12-5	TRBJ2-7
TGTGCTAGTGGCCCCGGGGGCGGGGAGCTGTTTTTT	CASGPGGGELFF	.	.	TRBV12-5	TRBJ2-2
TGTGCCAGCAGTTTCTCGACTAGCGGGGGGCCCACAGATACGCAGTATTTT	CASSFSTSGGPTDTQYF	many	TRBD2	TRBV6-5	TRBJ2-3
TGTGCCAGCAGTTACTCGAAATTATCGGACACCATATATTTT	CASSYSKLSDTIYF	few	.	TRBV6-5	TRBJ1-3
TGTGCCAGCAGTTCTGACGGATTCAATCAGCCCCAGCATTTT	CASSSDGFNQPQHF	.	.	TRBV5-1	TRBJ1-5
TGTGCCAGCCCGGGGGGGCACACTGAAGCTTTCTTT	CASPGGHTEAFF	.	.	TRBV2	TRBJ1-1
TGCAGCGTTGTCGGGGGGGCCAGGGCTAAGTACAATGAGCAGTTCTTC	CSVVGGARAKYNEQFF	.	TRBD2	TRBV29-1	TRBJ2-1
TGTGCCAGCAGCGTACAGGGAGTCTTT	CASSVQGVF	.	.	TRBV2	TRBJ1-1
TGCGCCAGCAGCCACCCTGAGGATTATGAGCAGTTCTTC	CASSHPEDYEQFF	.	.	TRBV4-1	TRBJ2-1
TGTGCCAGCAGCTTACCCCACGGGACTAGCGGGGGGGCGGGGAGCACCGGGGAGCTGTTTTTT	CASSLPHGTSGGAGSTGELFF	.	TRBD2	TRBV7-6	TRBJ2-2
TGCAGCGTTTGGACAGGGGATATGCTTGGCTACACCTTC	CSVWTGDMLGYTF	.	TRBD1	TRBV29-1	TRBJ1-2
TGTGCCAGCTCACCACCGTCACAGAAAAACATTCAGTACTTC	CASSPPSQKNIQYF	few	.	TRBV18	TRBJ2-4
TGCGCCAGCAGCCCGGGACAGGGGGCGATTGGCACTGTAGCTTTCTTT	CASSPGQGAIGTVAFF	.	TRBD1	TRBV4-1	TRBJ1-1
TGTGCCAGCAGCTCCCCGGAAACTGGAAACACCATATATTTT	CASSSPETGNTIYF	.	.	TRBV7-9	TRBJ1-3
TGTGCCAGCAGCTTGGAATCAGCAGGGGATCTCACAGATACGCAGTATTTT	CASSLESAGDLTDTQYF	.	.	TRBV5-4	TRBJ2-3
TGCAGCTTGGACAGGGGGCTCGCTGGCTACACCTTC	CSLDRGLAGYTF	few	TRBD1	TRBV29-1	TRBJ1-2
TGCGCCAGCAGCTTGGAGACGGCGGCTGAAGCTTTCTTT	CASSLETAAEAFF	.	.	TRBV5-1	TRBJ1-1
TGTGCCAGCAGTCCGACGGACAGGGGGCCAGATACGCAGTATTTT	CASSPTDRGPDTQYF	many	TRBD1	TRBV28	TRBJ2-3
TGCAGCGTCGTACTTGGGCCCCTTAAGTTCTTC	CSVVLGPLKFF	.	.	TRBV29-1	TRBJ2-1
TGTGTCAGCAGCCAAGAGGCCGTCTACGAGCAGTACTTC	CVSSQEAVYEQYF	.	.	TRBV14	TRBJ2-7
TGCAGCGTTGAGAAAACAGGGTCCATGGTTGCTTTCTTT	CSVEKTGSMVAFF	few	.	TRBV29-1	TRBJ1-1
TGTGCCAGCGCCCCATCGGGACAGGGGACCTACGAGCAGTACTTC	CASAPSGQGTYEQYF	few	TRBD1	TRBV27	TRBJ2-7
TGCAGTGCTTCCGGGACAGGCCTCTCTAACTATGGCTACACCTTC	CSASGTGLSNYGYTF	few	TRBD1	TRBV20-1	TRBJ1-2
TGTGCCAGCAGCCCTCGACAGGGGAGAACCCAAGAGACCCAGTACTTC	CASSPRQGRTQETQYF	many	TRBD1	TRBV7-9	TRBJ2-5
TGTGCCAGCAGCTCCACCAGCGGGGGGGCGTGGTACAATGAGCAGTTCTTC	CASSSTSGGAWYNEQFF	.	TRBD2	TRBV7-6	TRBJ2-1
TGCAGCGTTGACCCCAGAATGTGGAATGAGCAGTTCTTC	CSVDPRMWNEQFF	few	.	TRBV29-1	TRBJ2-1